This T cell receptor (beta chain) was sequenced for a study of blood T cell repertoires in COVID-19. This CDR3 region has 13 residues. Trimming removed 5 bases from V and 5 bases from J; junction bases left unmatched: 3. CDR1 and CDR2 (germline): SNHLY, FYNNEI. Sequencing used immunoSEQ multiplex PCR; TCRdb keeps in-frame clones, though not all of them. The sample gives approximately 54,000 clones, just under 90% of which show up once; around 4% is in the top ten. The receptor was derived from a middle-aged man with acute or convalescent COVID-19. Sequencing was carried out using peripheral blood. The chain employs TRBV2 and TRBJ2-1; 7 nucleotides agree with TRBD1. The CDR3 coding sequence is TGTGCCAGCAGTAAGGACAGGAACAATGAGCAGTTCTTC. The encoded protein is CASSKDRNNEQFF.